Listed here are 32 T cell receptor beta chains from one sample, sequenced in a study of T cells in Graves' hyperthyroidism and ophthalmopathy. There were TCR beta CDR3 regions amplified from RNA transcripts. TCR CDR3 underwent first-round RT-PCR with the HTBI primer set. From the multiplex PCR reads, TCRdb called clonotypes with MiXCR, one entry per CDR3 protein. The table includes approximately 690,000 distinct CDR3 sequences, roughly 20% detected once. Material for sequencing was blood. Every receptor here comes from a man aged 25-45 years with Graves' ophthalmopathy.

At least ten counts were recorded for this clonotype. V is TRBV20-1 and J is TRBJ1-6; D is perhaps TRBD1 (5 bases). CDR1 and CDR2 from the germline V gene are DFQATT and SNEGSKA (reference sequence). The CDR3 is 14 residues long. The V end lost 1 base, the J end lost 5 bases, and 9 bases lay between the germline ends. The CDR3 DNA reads TGCAGTGCTAGAGCAGGGCAGAATAATTCACCCCTCCACTTT. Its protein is CSARAGQNNSPLHF.

DNA for the CDR3: TGTGCCAGCAGCCAAGAGCGGGATATCTCCTACGAGCAGTACTTC. This encodes CASSQERDISYEQYF. V gene TRBV4-2 combines with J gene TRBJ2-7; TRBD2 is a possible D gene (6 bases). Germline CDR1 is LGHNA and CDR2 is YNFKEQ. The CDR3 runs to 15 residues. The V gene lost 0 bases and the J gene lost 0 bases, with 9 bases spanning the gap.

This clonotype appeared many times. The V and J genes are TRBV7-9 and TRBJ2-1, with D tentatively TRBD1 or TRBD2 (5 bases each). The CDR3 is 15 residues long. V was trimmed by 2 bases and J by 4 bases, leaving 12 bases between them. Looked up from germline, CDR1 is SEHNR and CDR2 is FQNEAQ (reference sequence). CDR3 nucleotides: TGTGCCAGCAGCTTACCCGGGACGGTGTACAATGAGCAGTTCTTC. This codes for CASSLPGTVYNEQFF. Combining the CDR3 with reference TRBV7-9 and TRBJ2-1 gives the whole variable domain DTGVSQNPRHKITKRGQNVTFRCDPISEHNRLYWYRQTLGQGPEFLTYFQNEAQLEKSRLLSDRFSAERPKGSFSTLEIQRTEQGDSAMYLCASSLPGTVYNEQFFGPGTRLTVL.

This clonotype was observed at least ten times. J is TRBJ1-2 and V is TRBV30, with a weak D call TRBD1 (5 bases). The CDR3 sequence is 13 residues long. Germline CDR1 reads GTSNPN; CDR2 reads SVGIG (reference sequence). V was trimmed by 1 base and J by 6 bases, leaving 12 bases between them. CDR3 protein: CAWSGGQGNGYTF. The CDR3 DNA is TGTGCCTGGAGTGGTGGGCAGGGAAATGGCTACACCTTC.

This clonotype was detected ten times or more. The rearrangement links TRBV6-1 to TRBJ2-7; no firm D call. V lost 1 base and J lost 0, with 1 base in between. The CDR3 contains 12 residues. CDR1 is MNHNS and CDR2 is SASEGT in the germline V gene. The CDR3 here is CASSEGSYEQYF. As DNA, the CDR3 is TGTGCCAGCAGTGAAGGCTCCTACGAGCAGTACTTC.

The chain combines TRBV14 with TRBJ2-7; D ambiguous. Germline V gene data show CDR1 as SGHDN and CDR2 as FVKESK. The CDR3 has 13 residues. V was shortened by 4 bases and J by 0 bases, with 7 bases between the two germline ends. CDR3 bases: TGTGCCAGCAGCCGGCCCCTCTCCTACGAGCAGTACTTC. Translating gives CASSRPLSYEQYF.

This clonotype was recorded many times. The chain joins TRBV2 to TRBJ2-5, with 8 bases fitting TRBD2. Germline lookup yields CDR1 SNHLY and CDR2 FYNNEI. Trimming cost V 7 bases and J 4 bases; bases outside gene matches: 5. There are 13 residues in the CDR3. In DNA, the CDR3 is TGTGCCAGCAAACGGGAGGGCCTAGAGACCCAGTACTTC. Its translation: CASKREGLETQYF. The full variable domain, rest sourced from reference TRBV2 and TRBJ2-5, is EPEVTQTPSHQVTQMGQEVILRCVPISNHLYFYWYRQILGQKVEFLVSFYNNEISEKSEIFDDQFSVERPDGSNFTLKIRSTKLEDSAMYFCASKREGLETQYFGPGTRLLVL.

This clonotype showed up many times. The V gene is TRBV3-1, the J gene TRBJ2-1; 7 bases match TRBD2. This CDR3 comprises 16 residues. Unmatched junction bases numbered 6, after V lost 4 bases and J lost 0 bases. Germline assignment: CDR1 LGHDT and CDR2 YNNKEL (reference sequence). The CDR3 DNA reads TGTGCCAGCAGCCCCTTGGGGGGGAGCTCCTACAATGAGCAGTTCTTC. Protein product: CASSPLGGSSYNEQFF.

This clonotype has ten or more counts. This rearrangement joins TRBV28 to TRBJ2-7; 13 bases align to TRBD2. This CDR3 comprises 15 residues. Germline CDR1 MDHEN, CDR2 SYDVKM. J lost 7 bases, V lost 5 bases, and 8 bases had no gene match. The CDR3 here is CASSLGTSGIGEQYF. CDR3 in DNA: TGTGCCAGCAGTCTAGGGACTAGCGGGATTGGGGAGCAGTACTTC.

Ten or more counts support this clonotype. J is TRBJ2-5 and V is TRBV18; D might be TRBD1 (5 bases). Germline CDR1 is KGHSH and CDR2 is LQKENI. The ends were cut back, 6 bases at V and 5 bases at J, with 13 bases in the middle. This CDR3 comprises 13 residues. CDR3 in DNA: TGTGCCAGCTCCAACGCCAGGGCCGAGACCCAGTACTTC. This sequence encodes CASSNARAETQYF.

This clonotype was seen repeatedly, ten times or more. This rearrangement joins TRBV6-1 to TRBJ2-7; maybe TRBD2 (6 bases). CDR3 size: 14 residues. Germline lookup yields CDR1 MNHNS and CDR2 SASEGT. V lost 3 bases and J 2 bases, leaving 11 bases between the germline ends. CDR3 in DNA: TGTGCCAGCAGTGATAGCGGCACTGCCTACGAGCAGTACTTC. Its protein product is CASSDSGTAYEQYF.

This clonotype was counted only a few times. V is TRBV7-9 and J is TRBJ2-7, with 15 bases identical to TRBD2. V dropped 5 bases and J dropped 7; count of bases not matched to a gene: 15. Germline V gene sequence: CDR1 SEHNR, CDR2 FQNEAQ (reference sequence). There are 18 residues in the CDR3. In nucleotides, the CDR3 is TGTGCCAGCAGCCAGGGACTAGCGGGAGGAGCTCAGTCTCGAGAGCAGTACTTC. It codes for CASSQGLAGGAQSREQYF.

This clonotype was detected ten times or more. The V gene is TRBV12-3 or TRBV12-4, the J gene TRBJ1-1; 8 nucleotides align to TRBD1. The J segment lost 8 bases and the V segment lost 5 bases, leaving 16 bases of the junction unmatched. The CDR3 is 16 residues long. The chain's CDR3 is CASSPRSGQGRTEAFF. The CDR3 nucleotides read TGTGCCAGCAGTCCTCGGAGTGGACAGGGAAGGACCGAAGCTTTCTTT.

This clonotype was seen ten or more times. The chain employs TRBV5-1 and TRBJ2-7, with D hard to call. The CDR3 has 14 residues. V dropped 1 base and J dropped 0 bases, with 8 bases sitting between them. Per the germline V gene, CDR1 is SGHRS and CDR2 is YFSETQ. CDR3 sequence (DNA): TGCGCCAGCAGCTTGAGGCAACTCTCCTACGAGCAGTACTTC. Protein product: CASSLRQLSYEQYF.

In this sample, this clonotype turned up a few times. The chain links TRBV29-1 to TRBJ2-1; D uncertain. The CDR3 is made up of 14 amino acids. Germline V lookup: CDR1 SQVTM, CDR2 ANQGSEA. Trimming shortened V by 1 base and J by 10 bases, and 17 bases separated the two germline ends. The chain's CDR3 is CSVEADVVTGEQFF. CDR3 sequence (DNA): TGCAGCGTTGAAGCGGATGTTGTGACTGGGGAGCAGTTCTTC.

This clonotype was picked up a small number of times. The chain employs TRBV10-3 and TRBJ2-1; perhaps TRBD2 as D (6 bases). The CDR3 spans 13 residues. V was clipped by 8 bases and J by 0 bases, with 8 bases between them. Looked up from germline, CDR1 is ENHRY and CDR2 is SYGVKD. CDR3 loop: CAIAGISYNEQFF. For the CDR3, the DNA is TGTGCCATCGCGGGGATCTCCTACAATGAGCAGTTCTTC.

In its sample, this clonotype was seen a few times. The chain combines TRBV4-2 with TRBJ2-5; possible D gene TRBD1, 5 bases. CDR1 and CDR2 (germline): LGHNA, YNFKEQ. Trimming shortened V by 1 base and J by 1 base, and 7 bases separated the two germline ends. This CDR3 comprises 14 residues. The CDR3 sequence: CASSQGGTQETQYF. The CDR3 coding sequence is TGTGCCAGCAGCCAAGGGGGCACCCAAGAGACCCAGTACTTC.

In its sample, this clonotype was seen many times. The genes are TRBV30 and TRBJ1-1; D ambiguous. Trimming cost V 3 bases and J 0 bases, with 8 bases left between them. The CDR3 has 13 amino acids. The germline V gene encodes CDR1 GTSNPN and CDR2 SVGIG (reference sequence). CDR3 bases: TGTGCCTGGAGGGTGGGTCTGAACACTGAAGCTTTCTTT. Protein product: CAWRVGLNTEAFF.

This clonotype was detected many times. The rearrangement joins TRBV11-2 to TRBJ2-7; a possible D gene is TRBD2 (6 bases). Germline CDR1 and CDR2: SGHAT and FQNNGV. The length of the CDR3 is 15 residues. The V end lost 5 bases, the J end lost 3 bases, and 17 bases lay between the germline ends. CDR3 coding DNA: TGTGCCAGCAGCGACCCGGTAGCGGCCCTCTACGAGCAGTACTTC. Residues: CASSDPVAALYEQYF.

CDR3 region: CASSIVGGIPKSSNTGELFF. In DNA form, the CDR3 reads TGTGCCAGTAGTATAGTCGGAGGCATACCCAAATCTTCGAACACCGGGGAGCTGTTTTTT. The J gene is TRBJ2-2, the V gene TRBV19, with a possible D match to TRBD2 (5 bases). Germline V gene sequence: CDR1 LNHDA, CDR2 SQIVND (reference sequence). Trimming stripped 1 base from V and 0 bases from J, with 21 bases between. The CDR3 contains 20 residues. Together with reference TRBV19 and TRBJ2-2, the CDR3 gives the full variable domain: DGGITQSPKYLFRKEGQNVTLSCEQNLNHDAMYWYRQDPGQGLRLIYYSQIVNDFQKGDIAEGYSVSREKKESFPLTVTSAQKNPTAFYLCASSIVGGIPKSSNTGELFFGEGSRLTVL.

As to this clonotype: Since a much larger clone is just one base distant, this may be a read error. The CDR3 DNA reads as TGTGCCAGCACCTCCCCCGGCAGGGTTAACTATAGCTACACCTTC. Translating gives CASTSPGRVNYSYTF. The chain links TRBV28 to TRBJ1-2, with D possibly TRBD1 on 5 matching bases. Germline V CDR1 and CDR2: MDHEN, SYDVKM. The CDR3 has 15 residues.

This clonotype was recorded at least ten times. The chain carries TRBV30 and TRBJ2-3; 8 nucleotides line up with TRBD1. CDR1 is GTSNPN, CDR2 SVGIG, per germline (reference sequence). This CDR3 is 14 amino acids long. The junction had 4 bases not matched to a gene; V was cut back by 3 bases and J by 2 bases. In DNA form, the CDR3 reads TGTGCCTGGAGCCCGGGACAGGCCACAGATACGCAGTATTTT. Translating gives CAWSPGQATDTQYF.

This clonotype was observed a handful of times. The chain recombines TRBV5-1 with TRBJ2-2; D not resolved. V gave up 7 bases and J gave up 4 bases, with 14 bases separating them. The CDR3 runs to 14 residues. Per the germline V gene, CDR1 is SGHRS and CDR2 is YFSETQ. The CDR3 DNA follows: TGCGCCAGCTCCGGGCTGATACTCACCGGGGAGCTGTTTTTT. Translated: CASSGLILTGELFF.

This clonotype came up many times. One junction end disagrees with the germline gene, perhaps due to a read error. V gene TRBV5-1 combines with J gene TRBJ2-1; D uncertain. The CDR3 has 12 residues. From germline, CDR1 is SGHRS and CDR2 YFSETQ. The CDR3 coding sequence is TGTGCCAGCAGTTTGGAAGGGAATGAGCAGTTCTTC. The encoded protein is CASSLEGNEQFF. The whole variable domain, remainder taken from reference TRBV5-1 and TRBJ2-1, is KAGVTQTPRYLIKTRGQQVTLSCSPISGHRSVSWYQQTPGQGLQFLFEYFSETQRNKGNFPGRFSGRQFSNSRSEMNVSTLELGDSALYLCASSLEGNEQFFGPGTRLTVL.

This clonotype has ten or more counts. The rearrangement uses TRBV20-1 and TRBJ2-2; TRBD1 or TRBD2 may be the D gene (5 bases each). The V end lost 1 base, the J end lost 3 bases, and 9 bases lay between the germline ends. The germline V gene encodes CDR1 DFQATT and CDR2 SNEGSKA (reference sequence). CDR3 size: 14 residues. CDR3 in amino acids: CSARAGPHTGELFF. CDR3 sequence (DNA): TGCAGTGCTAGAGCGGGGCCGCACACCGGGGAGCTGTTTTTT.

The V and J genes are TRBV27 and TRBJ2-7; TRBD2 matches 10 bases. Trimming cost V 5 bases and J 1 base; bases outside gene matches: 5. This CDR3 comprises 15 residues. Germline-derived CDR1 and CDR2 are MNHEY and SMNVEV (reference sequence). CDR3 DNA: TGTGCCAGCAGTATAAGCGGGGGGGATTCCTACGAGCAGTACTTC. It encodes CASSISGGDSYEQYF.

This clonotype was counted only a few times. CDR3 sequence reads: CASSTMGQGEAFF. Here the CDR3 DNA reads TGTGCCAGCAGCACGATGGGGCAGGGTGAAGCTTTCTTT. The chain employs TRBV9 and TRBJ1-1; D may be TRBD1 (5 bases). This CDR3 contains 13 residues. Trimming pared 4 bases from V and 7 bases from J, leaving 14 bases between. Germline V gene sequence: CDR1 SGDLS, CDR2 YYNGEE.

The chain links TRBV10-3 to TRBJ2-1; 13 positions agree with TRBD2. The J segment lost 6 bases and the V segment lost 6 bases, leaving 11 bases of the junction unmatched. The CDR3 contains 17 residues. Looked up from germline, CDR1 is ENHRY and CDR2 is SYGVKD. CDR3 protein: CAISKGLAGVGSNEQFF. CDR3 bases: TGTGCCATCAGCAAAGGACTAGCGGGAGTAGGGTCCAATGAGCAGTTCTTC.

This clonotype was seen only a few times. The CDR3 DNA sequence: TGCGCCAGCAGCTCCTCAGGGGGCTCCACGAACACTGAAGCTTTCTTT. Protein sequence: CASSSSGGSTNTEAFF. This chain uses TRBV5-1 with TRBJ1-1; the match to TRBD1 covers 8 bases. The V segment lost 3 bases and the J segment 1 base; nucleotides outside the gene matches: 8. The CDR3 loop spans 16 amino acids. Germline V gives CDR1 SGHRS, CDR2 YFSETQ.

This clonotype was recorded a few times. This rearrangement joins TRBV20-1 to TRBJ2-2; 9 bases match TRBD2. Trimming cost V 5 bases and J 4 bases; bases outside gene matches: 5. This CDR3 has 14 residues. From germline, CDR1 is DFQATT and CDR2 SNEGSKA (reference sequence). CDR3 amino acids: CSAHLAGLTGELFF. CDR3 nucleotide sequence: TGCAGTGCTCACCTAGCGGGACTCACCGGGGAGCTGTTTTTT.

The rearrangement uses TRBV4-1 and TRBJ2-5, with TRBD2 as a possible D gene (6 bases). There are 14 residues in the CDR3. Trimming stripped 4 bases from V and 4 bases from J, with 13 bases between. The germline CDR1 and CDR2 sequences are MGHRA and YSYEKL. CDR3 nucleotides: TGCGCCAGCAGCCTAATTCGGGAGCTAGAGACCCAGTACTTC. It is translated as CASSLIRELETQYF.

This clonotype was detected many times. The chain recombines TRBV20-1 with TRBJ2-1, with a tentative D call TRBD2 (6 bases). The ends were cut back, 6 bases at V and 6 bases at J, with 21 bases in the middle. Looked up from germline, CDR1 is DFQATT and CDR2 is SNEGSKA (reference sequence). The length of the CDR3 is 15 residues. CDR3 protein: CSAESWEANVNEQFF. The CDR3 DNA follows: TGCAGTGCCGAGTCCTGGGAGGCCAACGTCAATGAGCAGTTCTTC.